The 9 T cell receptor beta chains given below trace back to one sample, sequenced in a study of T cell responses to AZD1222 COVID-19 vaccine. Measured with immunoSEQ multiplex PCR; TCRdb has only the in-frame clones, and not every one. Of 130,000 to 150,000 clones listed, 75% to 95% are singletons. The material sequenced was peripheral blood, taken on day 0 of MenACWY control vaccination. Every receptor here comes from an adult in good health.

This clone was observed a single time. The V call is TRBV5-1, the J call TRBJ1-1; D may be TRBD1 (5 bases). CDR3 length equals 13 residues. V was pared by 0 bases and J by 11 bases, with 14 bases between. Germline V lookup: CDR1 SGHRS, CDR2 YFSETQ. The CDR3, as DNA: TGCGCCAGCAGCTTGGGACAGCCCACGAAGGCTTTCTTT. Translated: CASSLGQPTKAFF.

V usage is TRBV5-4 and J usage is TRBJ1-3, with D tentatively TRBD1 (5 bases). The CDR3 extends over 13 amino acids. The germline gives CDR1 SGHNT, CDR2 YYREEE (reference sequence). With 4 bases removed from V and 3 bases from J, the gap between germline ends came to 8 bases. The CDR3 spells CASSEGFGNTIYF. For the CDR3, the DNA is TGTGCCAGCAGCGAGGGGTTTGGAAACACCATATATTTT.

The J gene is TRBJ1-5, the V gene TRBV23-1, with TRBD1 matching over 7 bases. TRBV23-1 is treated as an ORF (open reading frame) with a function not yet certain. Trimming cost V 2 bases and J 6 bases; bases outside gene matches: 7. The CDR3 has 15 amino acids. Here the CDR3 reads CASSQLRQGSQPQHF. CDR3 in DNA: TGCGCCAGCAGTCAACTGAGACAGGGAAGTCAGCCCCAGCATTTT.

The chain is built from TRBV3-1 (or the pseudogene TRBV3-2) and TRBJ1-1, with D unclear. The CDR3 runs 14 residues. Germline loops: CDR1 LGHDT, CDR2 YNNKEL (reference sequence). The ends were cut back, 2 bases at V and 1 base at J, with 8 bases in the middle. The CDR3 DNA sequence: TGTGCCAGCAGCCAACTGTCAGGGAACACTGAAGCTTTCTTT. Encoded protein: CASSQLSGNTEAFF.

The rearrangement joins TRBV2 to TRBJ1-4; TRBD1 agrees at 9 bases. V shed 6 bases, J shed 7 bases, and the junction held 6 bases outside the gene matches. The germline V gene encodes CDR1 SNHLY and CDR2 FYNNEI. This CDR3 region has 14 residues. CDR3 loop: CASRETGGFEKLFF. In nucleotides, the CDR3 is TGTGCCAGCAGAGAGACAGGGGGTTTTGAAAAACTGTTTTTT.

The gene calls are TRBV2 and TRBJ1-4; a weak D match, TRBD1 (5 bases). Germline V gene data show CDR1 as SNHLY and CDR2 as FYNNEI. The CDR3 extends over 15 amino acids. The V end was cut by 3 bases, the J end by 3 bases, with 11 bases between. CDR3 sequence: CASSDRARSNEKLFF. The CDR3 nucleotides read TGTGCCAGCAGTGACAGGGCTCGATCTAATGAAAAACTGTTTTTT. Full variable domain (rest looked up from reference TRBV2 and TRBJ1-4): EPEVTQTPSHQVTQMGQEVILRCVPISNHLYFYWYRQILGQKVEFLVSFYNNEISEKSEIFDDQFSVERPDGSNFTLKIRSTKLEDSAMYFCASSDRARSNEKLFFGSGTQLSVL.

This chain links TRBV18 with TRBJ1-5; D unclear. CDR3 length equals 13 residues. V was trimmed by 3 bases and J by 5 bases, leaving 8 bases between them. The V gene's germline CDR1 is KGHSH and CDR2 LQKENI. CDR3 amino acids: CASSPEIDQPQHF. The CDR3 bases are TGTGCCAGCTCACCCGAGATTGATCAGCCCCAGCATTTT.

This CDR3 reads CASSLGEGGPSNYGYTF. In nucleotides, the CDR3 is TGCGCCAGCAGCTTGGGTGAAGGGGGCCCCTCTAACTATGGCTACACCTTC. The rearrangement links TRBV5-1 to TRBJ1-2; TRBD1 aligns across 7 bases. Germline assignment: CDR1 SGHRS and CDR2 YFSETQ. This CDR3 contains 17 residues. Unmatched junction bases numbered 8, after V lost 0 bases and J lost 0 bases. Using reference TRBV5-1 and TRBJ1-2 for the parts outside the CDR3, the full variable domain is KAGVTQTPRYLIKTRGQQVTLSCSPISGHRSVSWYQQTPGQGLQFLFEYFSETQRNKGNFPGRFSGRQFSNSRSEMNVSTLELGDSALYLCASSLGEGGPSNYGYTFGSGTRLTVV.

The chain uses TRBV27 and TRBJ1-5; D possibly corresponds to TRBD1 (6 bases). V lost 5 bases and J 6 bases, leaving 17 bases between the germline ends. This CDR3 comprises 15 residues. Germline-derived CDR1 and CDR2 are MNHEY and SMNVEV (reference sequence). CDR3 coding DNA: TGTGCCAGCAGTGGTGCTCAGGGAGGGGGTCAGCCCCAGCATTTT. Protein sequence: CASSGAQGGGQPQHF.